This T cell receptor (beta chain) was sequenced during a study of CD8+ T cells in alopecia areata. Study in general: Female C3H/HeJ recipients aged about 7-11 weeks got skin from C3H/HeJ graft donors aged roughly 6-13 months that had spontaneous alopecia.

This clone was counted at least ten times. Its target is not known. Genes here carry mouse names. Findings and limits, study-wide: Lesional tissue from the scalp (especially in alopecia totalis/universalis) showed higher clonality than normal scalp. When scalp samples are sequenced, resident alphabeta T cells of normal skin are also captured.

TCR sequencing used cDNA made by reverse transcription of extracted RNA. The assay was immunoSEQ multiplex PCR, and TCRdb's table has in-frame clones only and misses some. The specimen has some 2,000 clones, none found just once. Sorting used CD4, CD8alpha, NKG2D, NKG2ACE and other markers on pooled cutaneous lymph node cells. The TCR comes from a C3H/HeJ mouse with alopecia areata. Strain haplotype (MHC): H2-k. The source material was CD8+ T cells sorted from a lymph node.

The CDR3 spells CASSDAVGKPYNSPLYF. The sequenced CDR3 bases are TGTGCCAGCAGTGATGCAGTGGGGAAGCCCTATAATTCGCCC. The chain is built from TRBV13-3 and TRBJ1-6; no reliable D call. The read ends 3 residues early relative to the CDR3; the germline J gene fills the gap. TRBJ1-6 is an open reading frame whose function is uncertain. Trimming removed 0 bases at V and 2 bases at J, with 12 bases between. This CDR3 region has 17 residues. From germline, CDR1 is NNHDY and CDR2 SYVADS.